A selection of T cell receptor beta chains follows, all from one sample in a study of T cell responses to AZD1222 COVID-19 vaccine. Clones were sequenced by immunoSEQ multiplex PCR, and TCRdb holds only the in-frame ones, with some missing. This table has about 150,000 clones, approximately 91% appearing once. The sequenced sample was peripheral blood, obtained 28 days after the second AZD1222 dose. The receptors stem from an adult who received the AZD1222 COVID-19 vaccine. Each CDR3 is given with its conserved first and last residue. The D gene is left open where the match is weak. Clone size, where shown, is once, few, many, or a class for clones that have expanded.

j_gene | abundance | v_gene | d_gene | CDR3aa | CDR3nt
TRBJ2-7 | NA | TRBV10-3 | TRBD2 | CAISAVAGGAYEQYF | TGTGCCATCAGTGCGGTGGCGGGGGGGGCCTACGAGCAGTACTTC
TRBJ2-1 | NA | TRBV2 | NA | CASSVRDKQFF | TGTGCCAGCAGTGTAAGGGACAAGCAGTTCTTC
TRBJ1-6 | NA | TRBV14 | NA | CASSQEPLRWESWGNSPLHF | TGTGCCAGCAGCCAAGAGCCTCTCCGGTGGGAAAGTTGGGGTAATTCACCCCTCCACTTT
TRBJ2-1 | NA | TRBV12-3/TRBV12-4 | TRBD1 | CASSSSQGNEQFF | TGTGCCAGCAGTTCTTCACAGGGGAATGAGCAGTTCTTC
TRBJ2-2 | NA | TRBV7-6 | NA | CASTRSSGELFF | TGTGCCAGCACCCGCTCCAGTGGGGAGCTGTTTTTT
TRBJ2-5 | few | TRBV2 | NA | CASDSGFGETQYF | TGTGCCAGCGACTCGGGATTCGGAGAGACCCAGTACTTC
TRBJ1-4 | NA | TRBV11-2 | NA | CASSALAGTATNEKLFF | TGTGCCAGCAGCGCCCTAGCCGGGACCGCAACTAATGAAAAACTGTTTTTT
TRBJ2-1 | NA | TRBV18 | TRBD2 | CASSPRGLAGGNEQFF | TGTGCCAGCTCACCACGAGGACTAGCGGGAGGCAATGAGCAGTTCTTC
TRBJ1-1 | NA | TRBV19 | NA | CASSSPRGTEAFF | TGTGCCAGTAGCAGCCCCAGGGGTACTGAAGCTTTCTTT
TRBJ2-3 | NA | TRBV9 | NA | CASSVIGSTDTQYF | TGTGCCAGCAGCGTAATAGGTAGCACAGATACGCAGTATTTT
TRBJ2-1 | NA | TRBV5-5 | TRBD1 | CASSVGLGTAYNEQFF | TGTGCCAGCAGCGTAGGTCTCGGGACAGCCTACAATGAGCAGTTCTTC
TRBJ1-1 | few | TRBV6-1 | NA | CASSDWEAFF | TGTGCCAGCAGTGATTGGGAAGCTTTCTTT
TRBJ2-7 | few | TRBV3-1/TRBV3-2 | NA | CASSQVRGPSYEQYF | TGTGCCAGCAGCCAAGTCCGCGGGCCCTCCTACGAGCAGTACTTC
TRBJ1-3 | NA | TRBV6-5 | TRBD1 | CASSYSGTGENTIYF | TGTGCCAGCAGTTACTCCGGGACAGGGGAAAACACCATATATTTT
TRBJ2-1 | NA | TRBV6-1 | TRBD2 | CASSEPRGTSVYNEQFF | TGTGCCAGCAGTGAACCACGTGGGACTAGCGTCTACAATGAGCAGTTCTTC
TRBJ2-2 | once | TRBV5-4 | NA | CASSSEAGELFF | TGTGCCAGCAGCTCAGAAGCCGGGGAGCTGTTTTTT
TRBJ1-1 | NA | TRBV18 | NA | CASSPPGNSMNTEAFF | TGTGCCAGCTCACCACCGGGAAACAGCATGAACACTGAAGCTTTCTTT
TRBJ2-7 | few | TRBV11-2 | NA | CASTLGEGAYEQYF | TGTGCCAGCACCTTAGGCGAGGGGGCCTACGAGCAGTACTTC
TRBJ2-2 | NA | TRBV5-1 | NA | CASSYYGNTGELFF | TGCGCCAGCAGCTACTATGGTAACACCGGGGAGCTGTTTTTT
TRBJ1-6 | NA | TRBV6-6 | NA | CASSDRFNSPLHF | TGTGCCAGCAGTGACAGATTCAATTCACCCCTCCACTTT
TRBJ1-1 | NA | TRBV27 | TRBD1 | CASSISTGKEAFF | TGTGCCAGCAGTATATCGACAGGGAAAGAAGCTTTCTTT
TRBJ2-3 | NA | TRBV5-1 | TRBD1 | CASSPGQGTDTQYF | TGCGCCAGCAGCCCGGGACAGGGCACAGATACGCAGTATTTT
TRBJ1-2 | NA | TRBV18 | NA | CASSPPSGAANYGYTF | TGTGCCAGCTCACCACCGTCAGGGGCGGCTAACTATGGCTACACCTTC
TRBJ1-2 | NA | TRBV29-1 | NA | CSVESLTYGYTF | TGCAGCGTTGAGAGCCTCACCTATGGCTACACCTTC
TRBJ2-1 | NA | TRBV5-1 | TRBD1 | CASSLWTGGNEQFF | TGCGCCAGCAGCTTGTGGACAGGGGGGAATGAGCAGTTCTTC
TRBJ2-2 | NA | TRBV24-1 | NA | CATSGPDSNTGELFF | TGTGCCACCAGTGGACCGGACAGCAACACCGGGGAGCTGTTTTTT
TRBJ1-1 | once | TRBV7-3 | TRBD1 | CASSSSTGGTEAFF | TGTGCCAGCAGCTCCTCGACAGGGGGCACTGAAGCTTTCTTT
TRBJ1-2 | NA | TRBV19 | NA | CASSTKGSLTF | TGTGCCAGTAGCACGAAGGGGTCATTGACCTTC
TRBJ1-1 | NA | TRBV18 | TRBD1 | CASSPTGGTEAFF | TGTGCCAGCTCACCGACAGGGGGCACTGAAGCTTTCTTT
TRBJ2-7 | NA | TRBV2 | TRBD1 | CASMGDRAKEQYF | TGTGCCAGCATGGGGGACAGGGCTAAGGAGCAGTACTTC
TRBJ2-1 | NA | TRBV6-5 | NA | CASSYSMTDRRFF | TGTGCCAGCAGTTACTCGATGACAGATCGGAGGTTCTTC
TRBJ2-7 | NA | TRBV6-5 | NA | CASRDRGSPLYEQYF | TGTGCCAGCAGGGATCGGGGGTCCCCCCTCTACGAGCAGTACTTC
TRBJ2-1 | NA | TRBV2 | TRBD2 | CASSGLAGGFSYNEQFF | TGTGCCAGCAGTGGGCTAGCGGGGGGGTTCTCCTACAATGAGCAGTTCTTC
TRBJ2-1 | NA | TRBV5-8 | NA | CASSPFRRNEQFF | TGTGCCAGCAGCCCTTTCAGACGGAATGAGCAGTTCTTC
TRBJ2-1 | NA | TRBV7-3 | TRBD2 | CASSMTSGGYNEQFF | TGTGCCAGCAGCATGACTAGCGGGGGCTACAATGAGCAGTTCTTC
TRBJ1-6 | NA | TRBV19 | NA | CASSIGDASYSPLHF | TGTGCCAGTAGTATAGGGGACGCTAGCTATTCACCCCTCCACTTT
TRBJ2-3 | NA | TRBV6-4 | NA | CASSESAGKGTDTQYF | TGTGCCAGCAGTGAATCGGCAGGGAAGGGCACAGATACGCAGTATTTT
TRBJ1-5 | NA | TRBV20-1 | NA | CSASQPYSNQPQHF | TGCAGTGCTAGTCAGCCCTATAGCAATCAGCCCCAGCATTTT
TRBJ1-2 | NA | TRBV12-3/TRBV12-4 | NA | CASSHRGQYGYTF | TGTGCCAGCAGTCACCGAGGACAGTATGGCTACACCTTC
TRBJ1-1 | once | TRBV12-5 | NA | CASNRVMNTEAFF | TGTGCTAGTAACCGTGTCATGAACACTGAAGCTTTCTTT
TRBJ2-3 | NA | TRBV5-1 | TRBD1 | CASSLDGTGGFGTDTQYF | TGCGCCAGCAGCTTGGATGGGACAGGGGGCTTCGGCACAGATACGCAGTATTTT
TRBJ1-2 | NA | TRBV4-1 | TRBD1 | CASSQGTGYGYTF | TGCGCCAGCAGCCAAGGGACAGGGTATGGCTACACCTTC
TRBJ1-4 | once | TRBV27 | TRBD1 | CASSLNRGLNEKLFF | TGTGCCAGCAGTCTCAACAGGGGGCTGAATGAAAAACTGTTTTTT
TRBJ2-7 | NA | TRBV29-1 | NA | CSVGAGAEQYF | TGCAGCGTTGGGGCAGGGGCCGAGCAGTACTTC
TRBJ2-7 | NA | TRBV27 | TRBD2 | CASTTLAGRNEQYF | TGTGCCAGCACGACCCTAGCGGGAAGGAACGAGCAGTACTTC
TRBJ2-2 | NA | TRBV11-3 | TRBD1 | CASSPDRDELFF | TGTGCCAGCAGCCCTGACAGGGACGAGCTGTTTTTT
TRBJ1-2 | NA | TRBV5-6 | NA | CASSLRGLDGYGYTF | TGTGCCAGCAGCCTTCGGGGGCTAGATGGCTATGGCTACACCTTC
TRBJ2-3 | NA | TRBV10-3 | TRBD2 | CAISGASGGVTDTQYF | TGTGCCATCTCCGGGGCTAGCGGGGGAGTCACAGATACGCAGTATTTT